This TCR beta chain was captured in a study of blood T cell repertoires in COVID-19. Study as a whole: Whether acute or convalescent, the COVID-19 samples came from the United States, Italy and Spain. Sources were T cells, B-cell-depleted T cells, or PBMCs; the material itself was cDNA or gDNA.

The V and J ends lost 9 bases and 6 bases respectively, with 12 bases between them. CDR1 is LNHDA, CDR2 SQIVND, per germline (reference sequence). The CDR3 extends over 12 amino acids. Per the authors' pipeline: Researchers report that nucleated cell counts were estimated from reference gene primer amplification. Only in-frame clones appear in the TCRdb table, and some are missing; sequencing was by immunoSEQ multiplex PCR. V, J and clone size reflect that table, while D and trimming were determined from the DNA. This sample yields 470,000 or so clones, of which roughly 85% are seen a single time; 3% to 4% belongs to the top ten.

This chain joins TRBV19 and TRBJ1-5; D ambiguous. The sequencing sample was made of peripheral blood. This clonotype was sampled from a human donor in a cohort sampled during active COVID-19. CDR3 bases: TGTGCCAGCGGGTCTCCCCGTCAGCCCCAGCATTTT. Translation: CASGSPRQPQHF.